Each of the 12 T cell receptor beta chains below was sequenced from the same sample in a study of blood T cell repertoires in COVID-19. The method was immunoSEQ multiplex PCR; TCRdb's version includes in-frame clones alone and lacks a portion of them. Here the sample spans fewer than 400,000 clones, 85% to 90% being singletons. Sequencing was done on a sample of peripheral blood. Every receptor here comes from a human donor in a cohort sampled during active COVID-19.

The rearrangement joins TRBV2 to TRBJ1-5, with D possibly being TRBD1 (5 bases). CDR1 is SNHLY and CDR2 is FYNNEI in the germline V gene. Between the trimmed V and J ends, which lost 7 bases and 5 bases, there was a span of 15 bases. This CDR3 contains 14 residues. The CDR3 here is CASTQVLTDQPQHF. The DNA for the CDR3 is TGTGCCAGCACTCAAGTCCTGACAGATCAGCCCCAGCATTTT.

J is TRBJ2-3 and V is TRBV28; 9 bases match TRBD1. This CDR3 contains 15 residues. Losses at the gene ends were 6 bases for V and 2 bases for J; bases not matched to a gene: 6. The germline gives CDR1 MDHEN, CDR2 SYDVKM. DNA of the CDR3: TGTGCCAGCAGCAAAGGGGACAGGGCCACAGATACGCAGTATTTT. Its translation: CASSKGDRATDTQYF.

The CDR3: CASSARTGGNTIYF. The CDR3 DNA follows: TGTGCCAGCAGCGCTCGAACTGGAGGGAACACCATATATTTT. The rearrangement uses TRBV7-9 and TRBJ1-3; D gene uncertain. Germline V gene data show CDR1 as SEHNR and CDR2 as FQNEAQ (reference sequence). This CDR3 spans 14 amino acids. Trimming shortened V by 5 bases and J by 7 bases, and 15 bases separated the two germline ends.

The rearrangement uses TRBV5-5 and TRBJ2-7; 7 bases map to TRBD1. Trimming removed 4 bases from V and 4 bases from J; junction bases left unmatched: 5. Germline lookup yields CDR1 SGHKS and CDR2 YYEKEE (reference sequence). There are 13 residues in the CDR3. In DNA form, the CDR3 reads TGTGCCAGCAGCGGGACAGACAGGTACGAGCAGTACTTC. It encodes CASSGTDRYEQYF.

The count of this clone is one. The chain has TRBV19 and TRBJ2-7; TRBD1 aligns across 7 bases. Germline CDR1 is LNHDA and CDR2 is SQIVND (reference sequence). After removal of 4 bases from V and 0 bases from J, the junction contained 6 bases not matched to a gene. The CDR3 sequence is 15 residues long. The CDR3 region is CASSRGQSDSYEQYF. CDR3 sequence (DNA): TGTGCCAGTAGTAGGGGACAGTCCGACTCCTACGAGCAGTACTTC.

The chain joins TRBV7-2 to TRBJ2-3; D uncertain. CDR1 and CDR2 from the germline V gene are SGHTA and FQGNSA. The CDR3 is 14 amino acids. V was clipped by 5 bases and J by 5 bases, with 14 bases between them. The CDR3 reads CASSQVASVDTQYF. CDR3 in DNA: TGTGCCAGCAGCCAAGTAGCTTCGGTAGATACGCAGTATTTT. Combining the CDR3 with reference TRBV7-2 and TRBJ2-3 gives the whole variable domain GAGVSQSPSNKVTEKGKDVELRCDPISGHTALYWYRQSLGQGLEFLIYFQGNSAPDKSGLPSDRFSAERTGGSVSTLTIQRTQQEDSAVYLCASSQVASVDTQYFGPGTRLTVL.

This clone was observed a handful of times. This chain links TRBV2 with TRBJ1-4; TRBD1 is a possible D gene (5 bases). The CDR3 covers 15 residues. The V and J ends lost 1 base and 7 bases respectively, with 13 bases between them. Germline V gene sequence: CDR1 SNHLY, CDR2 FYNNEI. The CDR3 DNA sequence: TGTGCCAGCAGTGAAGATCGAGGGGAGGGTGAAAAACTGTTTTTT. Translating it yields CASSEDRGEGEKLFF.

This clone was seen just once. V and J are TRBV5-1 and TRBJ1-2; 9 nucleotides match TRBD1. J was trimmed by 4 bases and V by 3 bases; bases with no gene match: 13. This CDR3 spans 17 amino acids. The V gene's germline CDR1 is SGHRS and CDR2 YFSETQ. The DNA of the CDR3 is TGCGCCAGCAGCTCGGGGGTACCGGGACAGGGTAGCTATGGCTACACCTTC. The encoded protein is CASSSGVPGQGSYGYTF.

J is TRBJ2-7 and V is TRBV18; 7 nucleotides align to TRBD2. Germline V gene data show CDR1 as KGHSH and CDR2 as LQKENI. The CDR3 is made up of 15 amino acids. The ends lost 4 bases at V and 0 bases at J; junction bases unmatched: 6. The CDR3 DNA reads TGTGCCAGCTCACGGGATAGCGGGCTCTCCTACGAGCAGTACTTC. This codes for CASSRDSGLSYEQYF.

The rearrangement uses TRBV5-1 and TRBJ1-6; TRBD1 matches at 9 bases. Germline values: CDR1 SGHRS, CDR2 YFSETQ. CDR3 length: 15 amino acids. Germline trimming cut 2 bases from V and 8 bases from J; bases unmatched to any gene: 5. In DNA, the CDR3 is TGCGCCAGCAGCTTATGGTGGGACAGGGATTCACCCCTCCACTTT. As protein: CASSLWWDRDSPLHF.

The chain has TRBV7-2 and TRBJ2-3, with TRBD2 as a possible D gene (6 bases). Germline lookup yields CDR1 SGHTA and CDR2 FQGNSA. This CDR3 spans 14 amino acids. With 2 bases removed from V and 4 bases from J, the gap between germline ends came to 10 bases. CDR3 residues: CASSLIGSADTQYF. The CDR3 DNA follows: TGTGCCAGCAGCTTAATCGGGAGCGCAGATACGCAGTATTTT.

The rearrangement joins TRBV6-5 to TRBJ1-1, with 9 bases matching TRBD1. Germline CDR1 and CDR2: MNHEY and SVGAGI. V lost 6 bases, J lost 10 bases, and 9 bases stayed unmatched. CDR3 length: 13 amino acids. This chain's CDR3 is CASRDRQGVGAFF. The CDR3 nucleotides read TGTGCCAGCAGAGATAGACAGGGGGTAGGAGCTTTCTTT.